The 4 T cell receptor beta chains presented below share a single source sample, sequenced in a study of identical twins. TCRdb re-analysed the 5' RACE reads in MiXCR, keeping a single row per CDR3 protein. Of roughly 720,000 distinct CDR3 sequences in the sample, over 15% were seen once. These same data were also listed under a study on T cells expressing NK-cell markers.

Sequenced: PBMCs. The receptors derive from a woman between 18 and 30 years old in good health.

The V gene is TRBV7-9, the J gene TRBJ2-3; D not certain. Trimming removed 3 bases from V and 8 bases from J, with 12 bases in between. CDR3 length equals 13 residues. The germline CDR1 and CDR2 sequences are SEHNR and FQNEAQ (reference sequence). Here the CDR3 reads CASSLRYWGTQYF. CDR3 nucleotides: TGTGCCAGCAGCTTGAGGTATTGGGGTACGCAGTATTTT.

The rearrangement uses TRBV6-1 and TRBJ2-7, with 8 bases matching TRBD1. The ends lost 3 bases at V and 7 bases at J; junction bases unmatched: 5. The CDR3 sequence is 13 residues long. Germline CDR1 is MNHNS and CDR2 is SASEGT. The CDR3 DNA sequence: TGTGCCAGCAGTGAGGGCAGGGGGCGGGAGCAGTACTTC. The encoded protein is CASSEGRGREQYF.

This clonotype has more than one count but fewer than ten. The V gene is TRBV5-1, the J gene TRBJ2-2; D possibly corresponds to TRBD2 (5 bases). The CDR3 is 16 amino acids. Germline lookup yields CDR1 SGHRS and CDR2 YFSETQ. Deletions cut 0 bases from V and 1 base from J, with 10 bases between. CDR3 DNA sequence: TGCGCCAGCAGCTTGGCTGTCGGGATGAACACCGGGGAGCTGTTTTTT. Amino acids: CASSLAVGMNTGELFF.

The chain links TRBV5-1 to TRBJ1-4; D not resolved. V was pared by 1 base and J by 4 bases, with 8 bases between. The CDR3 spans 14 residues. The germline V gene encodes CDR1 SGHRS and CDR2 YFSETQ. This chain's CDR3 is CASSLPGINEKLFF. In DNA, the CDR3 is TGCGCCAGCAGCTTGCCGGGGATTAATGAAAAACTGTTTTTT.